This record concerns one TCR beta chain sequence. The repertoire was sequenced with immunoSEQ multiplex PCR; TCRdb's copy has only in-frame clones and lacks some. The table has tens of thousands of clones, approximately 91% seen once. This sample stems from a study of blood T cell repertoires in COVID-19. V lost 6 bases and J lost 7, with 10 bases in between. This CDR3 spans 12 amino acids. Germline V gene sequence: CDR1 MNHEY, CDR2 SVGAGI. This receptor was obtained from a woman in her seventies with acute or convalescent COVID-19. The J gene is TRBJ1-5, the V gene TRBV6-5, with a weak D call TRBD1 (6 bases). The sequencing sample was made of peripheral blood. Here the CDR3 reads CASRRTEQPQHF. The CDR3 nucleotides are TGTGCCAGCAGACGGACAGAACAGCCCCAGCATTTT.